This section outlines one T cell receptor beta chain sequence together with its context. This sample is drawn from a study of technical replicates of blood from a handful of donors. The method was immunoSEQ multiplex PCR; TCRdb's version includes in-frame clones alone and lacks a portion of them. The sample yields roughly 71,000 clones, roughly 90% seen once. V lost 0 bases and J lost 10, with 15 bases in between. This CDR3 has 14 amino acids. Per germline, CDR1 MNHEY and CDR2 SVGAGI. The source of this sequence is a human donor in good health. The sample consisted of T cells isolated from PBMCs. The chain joins TRBV6-5 to TRBJ1-1; a possible D gene is TRBD1 (6 bases). In DNA form, the CDR3 reads TGTGCCAGCAGTTACTCGCACAGGGAGGGTCGAGCTTTCTTT. This translates into CASSYSHREGRAFF.